What follows are 25 T cell receptor beta chains derived from one specimen sequenced in a study of CD8 T cells in ankylosing spondylitis. Study-level results: Typical of ankylosing spondylitis blood, it appeared, was a TCR beta motif of 7 or 8 highly homologous variants.

These TCRs are of unknown antigen specificity. TCRdb reanalysed the 5' RACE reads using MiXCR and keeps one entry per CDR3 protein. Among over 200,000 distinct CDR3 sequences listed, around 20% were seen once. Sequencing input: blood, either unsorted or a sorted T cell fraction (not recorded which). All receptors come from a male donor with ankylosing spondylitis.

This chain links TRBV4-1 with TRBJ2-3; TRBD1 matches 9 bases. Germline assignment: CDR1 MGHRA and CDR2 YSYEKL. The CDR3 is 15 amino acids. V lost 3 bases and J lost 5; bases outside the gene matches: 6. CDR3 sequence: CASSHTGGAEDTQYF. CDR3 nucleotides: TGCGCCAGCAGCCACACAGGGGGCGCCGAAGATACGCAGTATTTT.

This clonotype was detected a few times. The chain carries TRBV7-9 and TRBJ2-1; D could derive from TRBD1 or TRBD2 (5 bases each). Trimming removed 4 bases at V and 4 bases at J, with 11 bases between. Germline V gene data show CDR1 as SEHNR and CDR2 as FQNEAQ (reference sequence). The CDR3 contains 14 residues. In DNA form, the CDR3 reads TGTGCCAGCAGCTCCGGGACGTTGTACAATGAGCAGTTCTTC. Translation: CASSSGTLYNEQFF.

This clonotype has ten or more counts. V gene TRBV12-3 or TRBV12-4 combines with J gene TRBJ2-1; D remains unclear. The CDR3 sequence is 12 residues long. The V end was cut by 5 bases, the J end by 6 bases, with 8 bases between. The CDR3 spells CASSPLPNEQFF. CDR3 bases: TGTGCCAGCAGTCCCCTCCCCAATGAGCAGTTCTTC.

This clonotype has at least ten counts. The V call is TRBV30, the J call TRBJ2-7; 8 positions match TRBD1. Germline loops: CDR1 GTSNPN, CDR2 SVGIG (reference sequence). V lost 4 bases and J lost 2; bases outside the gene matches: 7. The length of the CDR3 is 14 residues. In nucleotides, the CDR3 is TGTGCCTGGATCGTCGGGACAGGACCCTACGAGCAGTACTTC. Its translation: CAWIVGTGPYEQYF.

This clonotype was recorded at least ten times. The chain combines TRBV7-9 with TRBJ1-1; 7 bases match TRBD1. This CDR3 is 15 amino acids long. CDR1 and CDR2 from the germline V gene are SEHNR and FQNEAQ (reference sequence). The J segment lost 0 bases and the V segment lost 1 base, leaving 2 bases of the junction unmatched. The CDR3 bases are TGTGCCAGCAGCTTAGGAAGGGGGCTGAACACTGAAGCTTTCTTT. Amino acids: CASSLGRGLNTEAFF.

V usage is TRBV2 and J usage is TRBJ2-1, with 7 bases identical to TRBD1. The junction had 6 bases not matched to a gene; V was cut back by 2 bases and J by 5 bases. CDR3 size: 15 residues. CDR1 and CDR2 (germline): SNHLY, FYNNEI. In nucleotides, the CDR3 is TGTGCCAGCAGTGAACCCTGGGACAGTGACAATGAGCAGTTCTTC. Protein: CASSEPWDSDNEQFF.

This clonotype was detected only a few times. The V and J genes are TRBV7-2 and TRBJ2-7; tentatively, D is TRBD1 (6 bases). Germline CDR1 and CDR2: SGHTA and FQGNSA. The length of the CDR3 is 17 residues. The V and J ends lost 2 bases and 0 bases respectively, with 17 bases between them. The CDR3 region is CASSLSKGQGFSYEQYF. The CDR3 DNA is TGTGCCAGCAGCTTATCAAAGGGACAAGGATTCTCCTACGAGCAGTACTTC.

The rearrangement uses TRBV13 and TRBJ1-1, with 9 bases lining up with TRBD1. This CDR3 has 15 residues. The germline V gene has CDR1 PRHDT and CDR2 FYEKMQ (reference sequence). V gave up 5 bases and J gave up 1 base; unmatched junction bases: 5. CDR3 region: CASSPGTGTNTEAFF. The CDR3 DNA reads as TGTGCCAGCAGCCCGGGGACAGGGACGAACACTGAAGCTTTCTTT.

This clonotype was seen only a few times. This chain links TRBV9 with TRBJ2-7; perhaps TRBD2 as D (5 bases). Trimming removed 3 bases from V and 3 bases from J, with 10 bases in between. This CDR3 contains 13 residues. Germline CDR1 and CDR2: SGDLS and YYNGEE. The CDR3 nucleotides are TGTGCCAGCAGCGCCGCGGGTAACTACGAGCAGTACTTC. Its translation: CASSAAGNYEQYF.

The chain joins TRBV4-2 to TRBJ2-3, with 7 bases lining up with TRBD1. CDR3 length: 14 amino acids. The germline CDR1 and CDR2 sequences are LGHNA and YNFKEQ. V was clipped by 3 bases and J by 5 bases; unmatched bases: 5. The CDR3 DNA is TGTGCCAGCAGCCACTCGACAGGGCGAGATACGCAGTATTTT. Protein product: CASSHSTGRDTQYF.

This clonotype turned up a few times. This chain's CDR3 is CSVEDSGTSALNEQFF. The CDR3 coding sequence is TGCAGCGTTGAAGACTCCGGGACTAGCGCCCTCAATGAGCAGTTCTTC. The chain is built from TRBV29-1 and TRBJ2-1, with 10 positions matching TRBD2. The trim removed 0 bases at V and 6 bases at J, leaving 8 bases unmatched. The V gene's germline CDR1 is SQVTM and CDR2 ANQGSEA. This CDR3 spans 16 amino acids.

This clonotype was detected a few times. The genes are TRBV20-1 and TRBJ2-3, with unresolved D. The germline V gene encodes CDR1 DFQATT and CDR2 SNEGSKA (reference sequence). Trimming removed 2 bases at V and 1 base at J, with 19 bases between. The CDR3 has 17 residues. Written as DNA, the CDR3 is TGCAGTGCTAGAATCGGGTTAGCCCTAGATGGCACAGATACGCAGTATTTT. Its protein is CSARIGLALDGTDTQYF.

Many counts were recorded for this clonotype. V and J are TRBV27 and TRBJ2-2; 8 bases are shared with TRBD1. The CDR3 contains 16 residues. Germline V CDR1 and CDR2: MNHEY, SMNVEV (reference sequence). J lost 4 bases, V lost 4 bases, and 8 bases had no gene match. For the CDR3, the DNA is TGTGCCAGCAGTTCCCCCGCAGGGGGCGGCACCGGGGAGCTGTTTTTT. The encoded protein is CASSSPAGGGTGELFF.

V usage is TRBV7-9 and J usage is TRBJ1-4; tentatively, D is TRBD1 (5 bases). CDR1 and CDR2 (germline): SEHNR, FQNEAQ (reference sequence). This CDR3 is 13 amino acids long. V was cut by 4 bases and J by 6 bases, with 9 bases left in between. For the CDR3, the DNA is TGTGCCAGCAGCTGGGGAGGGGATGAAAAACTGTTTTTT. Its protein is CASSWGGDEKLFF.

This clonotype was seen repeatedly, ten times or more. The V call is TRBV6-1, the J call TRBJ1-1, with 7 bases aligning to TRBD1. Germline assignment: CDR1 MNHNS and CDR2 SASEGT. V dropped 7 bases and J dropped 6; count of bases not matched to a gene: 8. This CDR3 is 13 amino acids long. CDR3 in DNA: TGTGCCAGCAACAGACAGGGCGTGGCTGAAGCTTTCTTT. As protein: CASNRQGVAEAFF.

V gene TRBV6-1 combines with J gene TRBJ2-7, with 15 nucleotides matching TRBD2. The V and J ends lost 6 bases and 5 bases, in that order; junction bases with no gene match: 8. The CDR3 consists of 16 residues. Germline V gene lookup returns CDR1 MNHNS and CDR2 SASEGT. The CDR3 DNA reads TGTGCCAGCAGAAGGACTAGCGGGAGGGCCACGGACGAGCAGTACTTC. The encoded protein is CASRRTSGRATDEQYF.

This clonotype was seen a few times. The chain carries TRBV4-1 and TRBJ2-1, with 7 bases identical to TRBD1. The CDR3 runs 15 residues. With 1 base clipped from V and 3 bases from J, the junction kept 3 bases outside the gene matches. From germline, CDR1 is MGHRA and CDR2 YSYEKL. The chain's CDR3 is CASSQATGIYNEQFF. The DNA of the CDR3 is TGCGCCAGCAGCCAAGCGACAGGGATCTACAATGAGCAGTTCTTC.

This sequence joins TRBV28 and TRBJ1-1; TRBD1 matches at 7 bases. The V and J ends lost 0 bases and 4 bases, in that order; junction bases with no gene match: 8. CDR3 length: 16 residues. Germline V CDR1 and CDR2: MDHEN, SYDVKM. The CDR3 protein is CASSLWGDSLGTEAFF. The CDR3 DNA sequence: TGTGCCAGCAGTTTATGGGGGGACAGCTTGGGCACTGAAGCTTTCTTT.

This clonotype was seen more than once but under ten times. The gene calls are TRBV5-5 and TRBJ1-1; 7 bases align to TRBD1. The CDR3 loop spans 13 amino acids. V gave up 3 bases and J gave up 6 bases; unmatched junction bases: 5. Germline V lookup: CDR1 SGHKS, CDR2 YYEKEE (reference sequence). For the CDR3, the DNA is TGTGCCAGCAGCTCCACAGGGGTTGCTGAAGCTTTCTTT. Its protein is CASSSTGVAEAFF. Looking up the rest from reference TRBV5-5 and TRBJ1-1 gives the full variable domain: DAGVTQSPTHLIKTRGQQVTLRCSPISGHKSVSWYQQVLGQGPQFIFQYYEKEERGRGNFPDRFSARQFPNYSSELNVNALLLGDSALYLCASSSTGVAEAFFGQGTRLTVV.

The V gene is TRBV6-1, the J gene TRBJ1-1; D is possibly TRBD1 (5 bases). Trimming took off 7 bases at V and 5 bases at J, with 14 bases between the two ends. Germline values: CDR1 MNHNS, CDR2 SASEGT. This CDR3 contains 13 residues. The CDR3 here is CASIAGGRTEAFF. The CDR3 coding sequence is TGTGCCAGCATTGCCGGGGGGAGGACTGAAGCTTTCTTT.

The table lists this clonotype with a few counts. The V and J genes are TRBV5-1 and TRBJ1-4; D call uncertain. Germline V gene data show CDR1 as SGHRS and CDR2 as YFSETQ. The V end was cut by 0 bases, the J end by 3 bases, with 6 bases between. The CDR3 is made up of 14 amino acids. The CDR3: CASSLVGSNEKLFF. The CDR3 DNA reads TGCGCCAGCAGCTTGGTGGGTTCTAATGAAAAACTGTTTTTT. Full variable domain (missing parts from reference TRBV5-1 and TRBJ1-4): KAGVTQTPRYLIKTRGQQVTLSCSPISGHRSVSWYQQTPGQGLQFLFEYFSETQRNKGNFPGRFSGRQFSNSRSEMNVSTLELGDSALYLCASSLVGSNEKLFFGSGTQLSVL.

In its sample, this clonotype was seen a few times. This chain joins TRBV12-3 or TRBV12-4 and TRBJ2-3; D gene unclear. The CDR3 sequence is 14 residues long. V lost 0 bases and J lost 4, with 8 bases in between. CDR3 nucleotides: TGTGCCAGCAGTTTAGCAGGTCCCCCAGATACGCAGTATTTT. Encoded protein: CASSLAGPPDTQYF.

The rearrangement links TRBV5-5 to TRBJ1-3, with no clear D. This CDR3 is built from 14 residues. The V end lost 3 bases, the J end lost 0 bases, and 7 bases lay between the germline ends. Germline CDR1 reads SGHKS; CDR2 reads YYEKEE (reference sequence). CDR3 amino acids: CASSSSTSGNTIYF. The CDR3 bases are TGTGCCAGCAGCTCCAGTACCTCTGGAAACACCATATATTTT.

The chain combines TRBV29-1 with TRBJ2-5; a weak D match, TRBD2 (6 bases). Germline V gene data show CDR1 as SQVTM and CDR2 as ANQGSEA. The CDR3 consists of 14 residues. V was clipped by 1 base and J by 3 bases, with 12 bases between them. The CDR3 is CSVEGTREEETQYF. The DNA for the CDR3 is TGCAGCGTTGAAGGCACCAGGGAGGAAGAGACCCAGTACTTC.

This clonotype was observed a handful of times. The chain combines TRBV7-2 with TRBJ2-7; no clear D gene. Germline-derived CDR1 and CDR2 are SGHTA and FQGNSA. The CDR3 is 9 amino acids. V was trimmed by 8 bases and J by 3 bases, leaving 2 bases between them. The CDR3 loop is CASRYEQYF. The CDR3 region has the DNA TGTGCCAGCCGCTACGAGCAGTACTTC.